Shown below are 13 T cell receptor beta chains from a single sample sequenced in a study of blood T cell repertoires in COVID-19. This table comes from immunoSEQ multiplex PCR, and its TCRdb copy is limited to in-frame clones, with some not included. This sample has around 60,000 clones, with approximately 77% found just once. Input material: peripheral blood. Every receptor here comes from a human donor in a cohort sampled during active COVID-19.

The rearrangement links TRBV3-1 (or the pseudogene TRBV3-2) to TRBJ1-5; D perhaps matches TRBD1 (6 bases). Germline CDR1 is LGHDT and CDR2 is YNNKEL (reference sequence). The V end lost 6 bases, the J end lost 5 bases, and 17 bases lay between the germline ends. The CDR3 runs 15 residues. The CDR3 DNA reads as TGTGCCAGCAGGCAAAGGAGGACAGCACATCAGCCCCAGCATTTT. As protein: CASRQRRTAHQPQHF.

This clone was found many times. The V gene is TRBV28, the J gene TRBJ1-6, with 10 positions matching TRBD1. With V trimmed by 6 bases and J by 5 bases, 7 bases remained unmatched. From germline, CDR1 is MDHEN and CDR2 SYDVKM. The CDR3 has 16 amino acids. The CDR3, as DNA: TGTGCCAGCAGACTAGGGACAGGGGTAAATAATTCACCCCTCCACTTT. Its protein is CASRLGTGVNNSPLHF.

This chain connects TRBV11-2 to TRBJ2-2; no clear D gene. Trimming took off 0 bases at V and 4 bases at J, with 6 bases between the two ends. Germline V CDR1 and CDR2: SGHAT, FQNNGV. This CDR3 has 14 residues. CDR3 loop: CASSLDLGTGELFF. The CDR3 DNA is TGTGCCAGCAGCTTAGATCTAGGCACCGGGGAGCTGTTTTTT. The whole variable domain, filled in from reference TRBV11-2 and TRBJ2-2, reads EAGVAQSPRYKIIEKRQSVAFWCNPISGHATLYWYQQILGQGPKLLIQFQNNGVVDDSQLPKDRFSAERLKGVDSTLKIQPAKLEDSAVYLCASSLDLGTGELFFGEGSRLTVL.

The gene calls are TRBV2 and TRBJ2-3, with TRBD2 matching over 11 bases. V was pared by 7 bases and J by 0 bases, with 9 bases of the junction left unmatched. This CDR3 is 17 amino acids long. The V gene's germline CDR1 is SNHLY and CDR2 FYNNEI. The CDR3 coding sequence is TGTGCCAGCAACCTAGCGGGGGGTCGGACTAGCACAGATACGCAGTATTTT. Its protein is CASNLAGGRTSTDTQYF. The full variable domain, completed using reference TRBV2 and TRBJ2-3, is EPEVTQTPSHQVTQMGQEVILRCVPISNHLYFYWYRQILGQKVEFLVSFYNNEISEKSEIFDDQFSVERPDGSNFTLKIRSTKLEDSAMYFCASNLAGGRTSTDTQYFGPGTRLTVL.

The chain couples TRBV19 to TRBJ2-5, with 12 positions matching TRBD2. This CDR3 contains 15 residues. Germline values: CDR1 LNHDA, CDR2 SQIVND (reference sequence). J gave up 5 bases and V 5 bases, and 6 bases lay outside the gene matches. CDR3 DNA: TGTGCCAGTAGTCTCCTCGGGACTAGCGGGGAGACCCAGTACTTC. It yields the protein CASSLLGTSGETQYF.

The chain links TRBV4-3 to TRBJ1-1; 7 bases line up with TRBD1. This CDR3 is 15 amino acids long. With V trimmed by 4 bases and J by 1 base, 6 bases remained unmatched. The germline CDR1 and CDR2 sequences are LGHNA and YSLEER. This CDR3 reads CASSPRAGGNTEAFF. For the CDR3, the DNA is TGCGCCAGCAGCCCCCGGGCAGGGGGGAACACTGAAGCTTTCTTT.

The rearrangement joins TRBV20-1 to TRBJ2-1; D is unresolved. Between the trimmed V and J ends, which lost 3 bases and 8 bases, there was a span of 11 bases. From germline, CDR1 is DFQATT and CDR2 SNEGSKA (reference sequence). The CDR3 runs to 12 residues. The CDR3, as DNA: TGCAGTGCTAGTAGGAGACGCGATGAGCAGTTCTTC. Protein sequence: CSASRRRDEQFF.

The CDR3 spells CASSDSQTGYTF. CDR3 bases: TGTGCCAGCAGTGACAGTCAAACGGGCTACACCTTC. The chain joins TRBV12-3 or TRBV12-4 to TRBJ1-2; tentative D call: TRBD1 (5 bases). V lost 5 bases and J 8 bases, leaving 12 bases between the germline ends. CDR3 length: 12 residues.

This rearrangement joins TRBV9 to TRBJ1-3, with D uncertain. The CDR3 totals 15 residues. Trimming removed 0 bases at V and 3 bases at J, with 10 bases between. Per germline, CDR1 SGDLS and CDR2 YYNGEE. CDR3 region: CASSVGTTVGNTIYF. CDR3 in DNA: TGTGCCAGCAGCGTAGGAACCACGGTTGGAAACACCATATATTTT.

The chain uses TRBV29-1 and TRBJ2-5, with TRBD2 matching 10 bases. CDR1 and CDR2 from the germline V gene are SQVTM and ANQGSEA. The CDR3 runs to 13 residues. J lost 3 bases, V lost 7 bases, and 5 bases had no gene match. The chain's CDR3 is CSARTSGKETQYF. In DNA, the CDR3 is TGCAGCGCCCGGACTAGCGGTAAAGAGACCCAGTACTTC.

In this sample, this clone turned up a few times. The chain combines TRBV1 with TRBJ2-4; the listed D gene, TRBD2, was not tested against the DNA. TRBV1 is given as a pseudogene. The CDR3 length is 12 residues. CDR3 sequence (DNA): TGCACCAGCAGCCAATTCGAAAACATTCAGTACTTC. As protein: CTSSQFENIQYF.

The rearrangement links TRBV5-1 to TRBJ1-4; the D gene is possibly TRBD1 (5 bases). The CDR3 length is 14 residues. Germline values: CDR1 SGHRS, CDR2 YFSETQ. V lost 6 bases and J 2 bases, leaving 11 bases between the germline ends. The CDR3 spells CASMEGSTNEKLFF. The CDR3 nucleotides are TGCGCCAGCATGGAGGGGTCGACTAATGAAAAACTGTTTTTT.

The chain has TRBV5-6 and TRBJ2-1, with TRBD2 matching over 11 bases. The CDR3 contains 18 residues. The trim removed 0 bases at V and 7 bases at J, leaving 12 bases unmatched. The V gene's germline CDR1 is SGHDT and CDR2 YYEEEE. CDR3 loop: CASSLVRYSGGARNEQFF. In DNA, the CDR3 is TGTGCCAGCAGCTTGGTCCGTTATAGCGGGGGGGCCCGAAATGAGCAGTTCTTC.